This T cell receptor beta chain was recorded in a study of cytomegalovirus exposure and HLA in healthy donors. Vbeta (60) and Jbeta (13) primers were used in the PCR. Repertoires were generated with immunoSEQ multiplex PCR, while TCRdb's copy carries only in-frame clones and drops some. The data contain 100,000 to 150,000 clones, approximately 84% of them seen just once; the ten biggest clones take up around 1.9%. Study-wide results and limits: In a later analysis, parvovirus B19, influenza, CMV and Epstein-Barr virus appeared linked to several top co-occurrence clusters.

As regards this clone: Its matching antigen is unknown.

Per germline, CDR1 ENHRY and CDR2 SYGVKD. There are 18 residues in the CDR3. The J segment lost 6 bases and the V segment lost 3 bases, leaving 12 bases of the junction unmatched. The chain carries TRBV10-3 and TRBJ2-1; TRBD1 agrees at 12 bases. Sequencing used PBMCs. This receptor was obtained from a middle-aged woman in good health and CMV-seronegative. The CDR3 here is CAISDIGTGGEFGNEQFF. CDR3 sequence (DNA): TGTGCCATCAGTGATATAGGGACAGGGGGCGAATTTGGCAATGAGCAGTTCTTC.